Listed below are T cell receptor beta chains from one sample, sequenced in a study of T and B cells in COVID-19 patients. TCRdb used MiXCR to reprocess the multiplex PCR reads, holding one entry per CDR3 protein. Of around 6,700 distinct CDR3 sequences listed, about 25% are singletons. Sample: blood. The receptors here all came from a human donor with active COVID-19. CDR3s include the opening cysteine and the closing phenylalanine or tryptophan. Each record gives: D gene, V gene, J gene, clone size, CDR3 protein, CDR3 DNA. D genes are given only for firm matches. Clone size is shown for a subset of rows, as once, few, many or a class of expanded clone.

.	TRBV6-2/TRBV6-3	TRBJ1-4	few	CASSYSLPGSDEKLFF	TGTGCCAGCAGTTACTCTCTCCCAGGGAGCGATGAAAAACTGTTTTTT
TRBD1	TRBV19	TRBJ2-3	.	CASRLTGTGRADTQYF	TGTGCCAGTAGGCTGACCGGGACAGGGCGTGCAGATACGCAGTATTTT
.	TRBV7-9	TRBJ1-4	few	CASSRDNPTNEKLFF	TGTGCCAGCAGCCGGGACAACCCAACTAATGAAAAACTGTTTTTT
.	TRBV6-5	TRBJ1-6	once	CASSPGGGRHNSPLHF	TGTGCCAGCAGTCCCGGGGGAGGGCGACATAATTCACCCCTCCACTTT
.	TRBV6-6	TRBJ2-5	medium-sized	CASTDRISQETQYF	TGTGCCAGCACCGACCGGATCTCGCAAGAGACCCAGTACTTC
.	TRBV20-1	TRBJ2-1	.	CSAPAGDVREQFF	TGCAGTGCACCGGCAGGGGATGTCCGCGAGCAGTTCTTC
TRBD1	TRBV7-6	TRBJ1-5	many	CASSLDPLGQCLIRQPQHF	TGTGCCAGCAGCTTAGATCCCCTGGGACAGTGCCTTATTAGGCAGCCCCAGCATTTT
TRBD2	TRBV11-3	TRBJ2-1	medium-sized	CASSPRGGGLAATYNEQFF	TGTGCCAGCAGCCCCCGCGGCGGGGGACTAGCGGCCACCTACAATGAGCAGTTCTTC
TRBD2	TRBV10-2	TRBJ2-1	.	CASSGGGPLNEQFF	TGCGCCAGCAGTGGGGGGGGACCACTTAATGAGCAGTTCTTC
.	TRBV27	TRBJ2-1	few	CASSLHRENYNEQFF	TGTGCCAGCAGTTTGCACAGGGAGAATTACAATGAGCAGTTCTTC
.	TRBV6-5	TRBJ1-5	few	CASSPLREGWIPRSVNQPQHF	TGTGCCAGCAGTCCCCTACGGGAGGGGTGGATTCCACGTTCAGTGAATCAGCCCCAGCATTTT
TRBD1	TRBV13	TRBJ2-7	medium-sized	CASSSRGQIYEQYF	TGTGCCAGCAGCTCCCGGGGACAGATCTACGAGCAGTACTTC
TRBD2	TRBV11-3	TRBJ2-7	medium-sized	CASSSLAAYEQYF	TGTGCCAGCAGCAGCCTAGCGGCCTACGAGCAGTACTTC
TRBD2	TRBV6-5	TRBJ2-1	medium-sized	CASSERTSGYNEQFF	TGTGCCAGCAGTGAACGGACTAGCGGTTACAATGAGCAGTTCTTC
.	TRBV6-6	TRBJ1-4	few	CASNDGRTLNEKLFF	TGTGCCAGCAACGATGGGCGGACACTGAATGAAAAACTGTTTTTT
.	TRBV7-9	TRBJ2-3	.	CASSLADTQYF	TGTGCCAGCAGCTTAGCCGATACGCAGTATTTT
TRBD2	TRBV29-1	TRBJ2-3	medium-sized	CSVDRLAGATDTQYF	TGCAGCGTTGATCGACTAGCGGGGGCCACAGATACGCAGTATTTT
.	TRBV20-1	TRBJ2-1	.	CSARKANRWDEQFF	TGCAGTGCTCGTAAAGCCAACCGGTGGGATGAGCAGTTCTTC
TRBD2	TRBV19	TRBJ2-3	large	CASRRLATDTQYF	TGTGCCAGTAGGCGACTAGCGACAGATACGCAGTATTTT
TRBD1	TRBV12-3/TRBV12-4	TRBJ1-6	.	CASRPTGVTYSPLHF	TGTGCCAGCAGGCCGACAGGGGTTACCTATTCACCCCTCCACTTT
.	TRBV18	TRBJ1-1	.	CASSPLGGPNTEAFF	TGTGCCAGCTCACCATTAGGAGGGCCGAACACTGAAGCTTTCTTT
TRBD2	TRBV27	TRBJ2-2	medium-sized	CASSFTSAGELFF	TGTGCCAGCAGTTTCACTAGCGCCGGGGAGCTGTTTTTT
.	TRBV30	TRBJ2-1	.	CAWSVPSIHEQFF	TGTGCCTGGAGTGTACCCAGTATTCATGAGCAGTTCTTC
TRBD1	TRBV4-2	TRBJ1-1	.	CASSHRQGRDTEAFF	TGTGCCAGCAGCCATAGACAGGGACGGGACACTGAAGCTTTCTTT
.	TRBV29-1	TRBJ1-2	large	CSVPARYYGYTF	TGCAGCGTCCCCGCTCGATACTATGGCTACACCTTC
.	TRBV5-6	TRBJ1-2	medium-sized	CASTSSIGGPLIYGYTF	TGTGCCAGCACCTCATCTATCGGGGGCCCTCTCATCTATGGCTACACCTTC
.	TRBV6-4	TRBJ2-2	medium-sized	CASSDGAGNTGELFF	TGTGCCAGCAGTGACGGGGCAGGGAACACCGGGGAGCTGTTTTTT
TRBD2	TRBV11-1	TRBJ2-1	.	CASSLMERGGEQFF	TGTGCCAGCAGCTTAATGGAGCGGGGGGGTGAGCAGTTCTTT
.	TRBV5-4	TRBJ1-1	.	CASSLGGEAFF	TGTGCCAGCAGCTTGGGCGGTGAAGCTTTCTTT
TRBD1	TRBV27	TRBJ2-1	medium-sized	CASSFPTGTGLNNEQFF	TGTGCCAGCAGTTTCCCTACCGGGACAGGGTTAAACAATGAGCAGTTCTTC
TRBD2	TRBV4-3	TRBJ2-5	few	CASSQGLAGVVETQYF	TGCGCCAGCAGCCAAGGACTAGCGGGAGTAGTAGAGACCCAGTACTTC
TRBD2	TRBV19	TRBJ2-1	medium-sized	CASKHESSGAREQFF	TGTGCCAGCAAACATGAGTCTAGCGGGGCAAGGGAGCAGTTCTTC
.	TRBV9	TRBJ2-1	.	CASSAAGRGGDYNEQFF	TGTGCCAGCAGCGCCGCCGGTCGGGGAGGTGACTACAATGAGCAGTTCTTC
.	TRBV29-1	TRBJ2-1	medium-sized	CSVERGSNEQFF	TGCAGCGTTGAACGGGGCAGCAATGAGCAGTTCTTC
.	TRBV4-3	TRBJ2-1	.	CASSQGSRGREQFF	TGCGCCAGCAGCCAAGGCTCCAGGGGTCGAGAGCAGTTCTTC
.	TRBV7-9	TRBJ2-2	few	CASSLRASNTGELFF	TGTGCCAGCAGCCTTCGGGCCTCGAACACCGGGGAGCTGTTTTTT
.	TRBV6-5	TRBJ2-1	medium-sized	CASSSLAFYTANEQFF	TGTGCCAGCAGTTCCCTCGCCTTTTATACGGCGAATGAGCAGTTCTTC
TRBD2	TRBV6-5	TRBJ2-1	.	CASSGTSGRLGGEQFF	TGTGCCAGCAGTGGTACTAGCGGGAGATTAGGTGGTGAGCAGTTCTTC
TRBD1	TRBV29-1	TRBJ2-7	medium-sized	CSVQTGEWEQYF	TGCAGCGTTCAGACAGGGGAGTGGGAGCAGTACTTC
.	TRBV5-4	TRBJ2-5	many	CASSKDSRQGETQYF	TGTGCCAGCAGCAAGGACAGCCGCCAGGGAGAGACCCAGTACTTC